Given below is one T cell receptor beta chain in context. Its antigen has not been determined. An end of the junction differs from the germline gene, which may be a read error. This sample stems from a study of blood T cells in healthy people across ages (dated by TCRdb to 2015 to 2017). Looking at the study overall: In model experiments, template switching captured roughly one uniquely barcoded TCR beta cDNA molecule for every two T cells. To track age-related changes in TCR beta repertoire diversity, the study relied on deep sequencing normalized with unique cDNA molecular identifiers. Four age groups were formed from the donors: young (average approximately 15 years), middle-aged (approximately 40), aged (roughly 56) and long-lived (approximately 78). Donors of different ages were randomly distributed across sequencing lanes to avoid experimental bias. Using the same blood draw, the study looked at two additional independent replicas of 1 million unique cDNA reads for two donors, one aged 18 to 30 and the other aged 80 or older. The paper's findings and limits, for the study overall: As age increased, observed TCR beta diversity per million T cells dropped in a roughly linear way, and a significant reduction was already evident by age about 40. Because donor CMV infection status was unknown, age-related changes in expanded clonotypes were potentially confounded. Compared with the aged group, more naive CD4+ T cells, fewer expanded clones and increased TCR diversity were shown by the long-lived group, suggesting age selection. Total diversity estimates from one million sequenced T cells were considered lower bounds and underestimates. A strong correlation was found between observed TCR beta diversity and the percentage of naive T cells measured by flow cytometry. Conclusive comparison of naive and antigen-experienced compartments was prevented by the profiling of bulk unsorted PBMCs.

The germline V gene sets CDR1 to SGHTA and CDR2 to FQGNSA. There are 13 amino acids in the CDR3, from cysteine to phenylalanine inclusive. CDR3 DNA is the only sequence kept; it has 39 bases, read in frame from the first base. Systemically healthy Caucasian individuals from Russia, 39 in total and aged about 6 to 100 years, were included as donors. About 9.1 milliliters of peripheral blood were collected from each donor into EDTA-treated Vacutainer tubes. Ficoll-Paque density-gradient centrifugation was used to isolate PBMCs, with at least 6.5 million per sample. Trizol reagent was used to extract total RNA from the PBMCs, yielding at least 5.5 micrograms per sample. For every donor, an aliquot of PBMCs went through flow cytometry to measure the percentages of naive CD45RAhigh/CD27high T cells. To prepare the library, 5' RACE was applied. The instrument was an Illumina HiSeq 2500. A second PCR of about 6 to 11 cycles was performed with a sample-barcoded 5' primer and a J-beta primer mix. Each TCR beta cDNA molecule received a unique molecular identifier from a template-switch 5' adaptor carrying 12 random nucleotides. At least 3 million CDR3-containing paired-end reads were obtained from each sample. First-strand cDNA was synthesized from all RNA with the Mint cDNA synthesis kit, primed by a TRBC-specific oligonucleotide. All cDNA was treated with uracil-DNA glycosylase and then went through a first 18-cycle PCR with the universal primers M1SS and BC2_uni_R. In the original analysis: For normalization, 1 million high-quality reads, each with a distinct molecular identifier, were randomly selected from each sample. Instead of being binned into consensus sequences, reads with shared molecular identifiers were discarded. MiTCR, run with a Q25 quality threshold and the strictest error-elimination algorithm, handled CDR3 identification, clonotype clustering and error correction. A nonparametric unseen species model with Euler transformation was used to estimate lower-bound total TCR beta diversity. In-frame beta chains were kept once TCRdb had trimmed the public reads at Q25 with fastp and called clones with MiXCR. Identical CDR3 proteins give one entry, which carries the most common genes and DNA. The V and J calls follow TCRdb's processing rather than the paper's. This sample lists some 790,000 distinct CDR3 sequences; more than 25% were detected once. 17% of the sample belongs to the ten largest clones.

This receptor chain uses TRBV7-2 and TRBJ2-3; 7 of the junction bases match TRBD1. What was sequenced was blood. This clonotype was obtained from a woman older than 75 in good health. Here the CDR3 is given as CASSSTLLPGQSF. The DNA sequence is given as TGTGCCAGCAGTTCCACACTTCTCCCGGGACAGAGCTTT.